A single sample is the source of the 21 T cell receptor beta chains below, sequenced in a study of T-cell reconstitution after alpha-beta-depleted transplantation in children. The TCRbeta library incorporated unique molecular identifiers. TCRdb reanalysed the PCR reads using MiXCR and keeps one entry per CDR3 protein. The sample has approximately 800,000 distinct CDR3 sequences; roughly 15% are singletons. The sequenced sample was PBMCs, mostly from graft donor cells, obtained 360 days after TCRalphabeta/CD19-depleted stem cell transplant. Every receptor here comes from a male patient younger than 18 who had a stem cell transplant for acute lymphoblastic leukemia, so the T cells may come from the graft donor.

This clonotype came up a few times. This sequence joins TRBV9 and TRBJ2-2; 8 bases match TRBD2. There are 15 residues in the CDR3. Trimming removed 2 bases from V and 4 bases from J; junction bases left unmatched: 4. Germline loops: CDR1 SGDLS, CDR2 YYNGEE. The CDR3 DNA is TGTGCCAGCAGCGTGTTAGCGGGATTCACCGGGGAGCTGTTTTTT. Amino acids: CASSVLAGFTGELFF.

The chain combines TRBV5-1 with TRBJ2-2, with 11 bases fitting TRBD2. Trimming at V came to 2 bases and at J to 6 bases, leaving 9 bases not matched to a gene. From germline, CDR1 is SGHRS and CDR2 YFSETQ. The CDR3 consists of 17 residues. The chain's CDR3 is CASSFPPSGRSAGELFF. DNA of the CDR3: TGCGCCAGCAGCTTTCCTCCTAGCGGGAGGTCGGCCGGGGAGCTGTTTTTT.

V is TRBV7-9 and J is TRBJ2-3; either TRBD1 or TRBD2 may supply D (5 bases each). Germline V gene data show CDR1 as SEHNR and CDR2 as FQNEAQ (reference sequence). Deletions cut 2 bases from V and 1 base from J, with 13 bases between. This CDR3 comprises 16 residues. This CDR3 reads CASSLWGIRRTDTQYF. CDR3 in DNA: TGTGCCAGCAGCTTATGGGGGATCAGGCGCACAGATACGCAGTATTTT.

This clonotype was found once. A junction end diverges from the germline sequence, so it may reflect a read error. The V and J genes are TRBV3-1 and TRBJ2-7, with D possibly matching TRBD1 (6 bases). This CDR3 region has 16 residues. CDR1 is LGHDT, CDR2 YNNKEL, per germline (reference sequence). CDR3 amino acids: CASSQPNARGSYEQCF. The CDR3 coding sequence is TGTGCCAGCAGCCAGCCAAACGCCAGGGGATCCTACGAGCAGTGCTTC.

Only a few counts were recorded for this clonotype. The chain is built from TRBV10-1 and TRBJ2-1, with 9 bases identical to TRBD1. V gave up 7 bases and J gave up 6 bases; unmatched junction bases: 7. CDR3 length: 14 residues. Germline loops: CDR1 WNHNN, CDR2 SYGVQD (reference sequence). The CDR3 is CASNEGTGSNEQFF. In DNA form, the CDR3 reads TGCGCCAGCAATGAAGGGACAGGGAGCAATGAGCAGTTCTTC.

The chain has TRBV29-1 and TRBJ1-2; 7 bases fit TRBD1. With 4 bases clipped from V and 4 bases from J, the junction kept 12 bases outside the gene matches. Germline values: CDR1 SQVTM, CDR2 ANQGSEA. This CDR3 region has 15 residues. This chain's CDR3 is CSVVTEGALVYGYTF. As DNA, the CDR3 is TGCAGCGTTGTGACTGAGGGGGCGCTGGTCTATGGCTACACCTTC.

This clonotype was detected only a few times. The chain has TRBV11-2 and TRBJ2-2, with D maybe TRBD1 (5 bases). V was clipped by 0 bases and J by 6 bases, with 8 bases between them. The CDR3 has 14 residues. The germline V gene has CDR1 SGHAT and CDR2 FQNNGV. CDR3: CASSLDQGPGELFF. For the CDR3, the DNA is TGTGCCAGCAGCTTAGATCAGGGCCCCGGGGAGCTGTTTTTT.

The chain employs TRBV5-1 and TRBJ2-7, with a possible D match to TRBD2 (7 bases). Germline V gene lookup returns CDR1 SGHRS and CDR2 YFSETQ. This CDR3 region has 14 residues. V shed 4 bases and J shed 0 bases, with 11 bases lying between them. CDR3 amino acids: CASSRGDNSYEQYF. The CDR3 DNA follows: TGCGCCAGCAGCCGGGGGGACAACTCCTACGAGCAGTACTTC.

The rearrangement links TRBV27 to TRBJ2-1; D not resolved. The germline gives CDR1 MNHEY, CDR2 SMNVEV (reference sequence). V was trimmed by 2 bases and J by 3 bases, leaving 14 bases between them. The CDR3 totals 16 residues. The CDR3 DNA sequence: TGTGCCAGCAGTTTAAGGAACCCTAATATCTACAATGAGCAGTTCTTC. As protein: CASSLRNPNIYNEQFF.

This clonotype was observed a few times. The CDR3 protein is CASSLALDRLTDTQYF. CDR3 nucleotide sequence: TGTGCCAGCAGCTTAGCGTTGGATCGGTTAACAGATACGCAGTATTTT. V and J are TRBV7-8 and TRBJ2-3; the D is unclear. The CDR3 contains 16 residues. Germline assignment: CDR1 SGHVS and CDR2 FQNEAQ. V was clipped by 0 bases and J by 3 bases, with 13 bases between them.

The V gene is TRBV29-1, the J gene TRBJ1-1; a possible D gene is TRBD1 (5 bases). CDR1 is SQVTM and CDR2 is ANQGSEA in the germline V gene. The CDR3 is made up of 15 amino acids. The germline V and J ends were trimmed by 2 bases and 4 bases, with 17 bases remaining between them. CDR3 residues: CSVERAGRGITEAFF. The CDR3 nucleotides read TGCAGCGTTGAAAGGGCGGGGCGGGGTATCACTGAAGCTTTCTTT.

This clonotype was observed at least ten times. The CDR3 DNA follows: TGTGCCACCAGACAAAATACGGGTGAGCAGTTCTTC. Its protein is CATRQNTGEQFF. The chain uses TRBV10-3 and TRBJ2-1; no definite D call. V lost 10 bases and J 9 bases, leaving 16 bases between the germline ends. CDR3 size: 12 residues. CDR1 ENHRY and CDR2 SYGVKD come from the germline V gene.

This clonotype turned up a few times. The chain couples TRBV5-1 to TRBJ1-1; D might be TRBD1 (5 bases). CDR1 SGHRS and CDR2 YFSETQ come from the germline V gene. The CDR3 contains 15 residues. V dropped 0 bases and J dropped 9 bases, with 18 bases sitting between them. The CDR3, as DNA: TGCGCCAGCAGCTTGGAGCGGGTTGGGGGATCAAAAGCTTTCTTT. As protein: CASSLERVGGSKAFF.

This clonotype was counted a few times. CDR3 amino acids: CASSFSVGGLSYNEQFF. The CDR3 DNA is TGCGCCAGCAGCTTCTCAGTCGGGGGGCTATCCTACAATGAGCAGTTCTTC. The J gene is TRBJ2-1, the V gene TRBV5-1; D is possibly TRBD2 (7 bases). Germline-derived CDR1 and CDR2 are SGHRS and YFSETQ. The length of the CDR3 is 17 residues. V was trimmed by 2 bases and J by 1 base, leaving 16 bases between them.

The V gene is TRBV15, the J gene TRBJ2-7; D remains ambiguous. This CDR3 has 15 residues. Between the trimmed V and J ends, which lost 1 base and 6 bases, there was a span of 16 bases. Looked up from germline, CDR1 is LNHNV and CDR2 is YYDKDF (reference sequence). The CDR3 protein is CATSRVLGDRLEQYF. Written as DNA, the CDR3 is TGTGCCACCAGCAGAGTTCTAGGTGACCGGCTCGAGCAGTACTTC.

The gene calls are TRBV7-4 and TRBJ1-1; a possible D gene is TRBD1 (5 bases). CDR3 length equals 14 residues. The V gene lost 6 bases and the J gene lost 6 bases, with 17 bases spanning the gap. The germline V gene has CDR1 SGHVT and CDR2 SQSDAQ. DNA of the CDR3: TGTGCCAGCAGACCGACAGAGGTAAACTCTGAAGCTTTCTTT. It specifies CASRPTEVNSEAFF. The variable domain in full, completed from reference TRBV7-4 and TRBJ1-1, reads GAGVSQSPRYKVAKRGRDVALRCDSISGHVTLYWYRQTLGQGSEVLTYSQSDAQRDKSGRPSGRFSAERPERSVSTLKIQRTEQGDSAVYLCASRPTEVNSEAFFGQGTRLTVV.

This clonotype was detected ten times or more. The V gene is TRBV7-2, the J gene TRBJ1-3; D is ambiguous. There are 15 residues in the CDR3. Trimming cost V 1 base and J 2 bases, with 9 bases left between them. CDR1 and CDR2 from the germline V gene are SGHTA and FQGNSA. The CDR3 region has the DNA TGTGCCAGCAGCTTAGGAGGAAGTGCTGGAAACACCATATATTTT. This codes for CASSLGGSAGNTIYF.

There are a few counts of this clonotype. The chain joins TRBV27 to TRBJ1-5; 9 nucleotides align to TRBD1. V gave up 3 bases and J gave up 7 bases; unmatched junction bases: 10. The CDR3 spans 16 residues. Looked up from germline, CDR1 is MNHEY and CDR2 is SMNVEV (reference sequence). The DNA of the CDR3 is TGTGCCAGCAGTTTTGGAGGGGACAGGGACGCCCAGCCCCAGCATTTT. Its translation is CASSFGGDRDAQPQHF.

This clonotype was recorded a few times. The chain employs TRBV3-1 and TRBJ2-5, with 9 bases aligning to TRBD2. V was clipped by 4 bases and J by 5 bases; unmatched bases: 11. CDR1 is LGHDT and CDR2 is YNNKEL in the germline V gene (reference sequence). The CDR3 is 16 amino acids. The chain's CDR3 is CASSPDLISGSETQYF. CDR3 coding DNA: TGTGCCAGCAGCCCCGACCTTATTAGCGGGAGTGAGACCCAGTACTTC.

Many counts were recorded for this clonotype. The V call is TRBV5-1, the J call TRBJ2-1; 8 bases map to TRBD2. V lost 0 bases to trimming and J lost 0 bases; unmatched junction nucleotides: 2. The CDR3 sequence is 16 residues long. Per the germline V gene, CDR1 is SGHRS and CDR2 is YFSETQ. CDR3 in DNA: TGCGCCAGCAGCTTGGTAGCGGGGAGCTCCTACAATGAGCAGTTCTTC. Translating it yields CASSLVAGSSYNEQFF.

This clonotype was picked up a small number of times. This CDR3 is CASSLWDTTDTQYF. DNA for the CDR3: TGCGCCAGCAGCTTGTGGGATACCACAGATACGCAGTATTTT. The rearrangement uses TRBV5-1 and TRBJ2-3; D unclear. Germline V CDR1 and CDR2: SGHRS, YFSETQ. V was shortened by 1 base and J by 2 bases, with 8 bases between the two germline ends. This CDR3 is built from 14 residues.